The 28 T cell receptor beta chains below all came from one sample that was sequenced in a study of blood T cell repertoires in COVID-19. Generated by immunoSEQ multiplex PCR, the TCRdb table keeps only in-frame clones and is missing some. Among 250,000 to 350,000 clones listed, more than 70% were seen once. Sequencing input: peripheral blood. These receptor sequences come from a woman aged 45-59 years with acute or convalescent COVID-19.

The V and J genes are TRBV11-2 and TRBJ2-5, with 7 bases identical to TRBD1. The J segment lost 2 bases and the V segment lost 6 bases, leaving 3 bases of the junction unmatched. CDR3 size: 13 residues. In germline, CDR1 is SGHAT, CDR2 FQNNGV. CDR3 in DNA: TGTGCCAGCAGGCGACAGGGTCAAGAGACCCAGTACTTC. Translated, it gives CASRRQGQETQYF.

This chain uses TRBV11-2 with TRBJ1-4; possible D gene TRBD1, 6 bases. The CDR3 consists of 18 residues. With 5 bases removed from V and 2 bases from J, the gap between germline ends came to 21 bases. CDR1 and CDR2 (germline): SGHAT, FQNNGV. The chain's CDR3 is CASSLRTTGWGTNEKLFF. The CDR3 DNA is TGTGCCAGCAGCCTAAGAACTACAGGGTGGGGGACTAATGAAAAACTGTTTTTT. Filled out from reference TRBV11-2 and TRBJ1-4, the complete variable domain reads EAGVAQSPRYKIIEKRQSVAFWCNPISGHATLYWYQQILGQGPKLLIQFQNNGVVDDSQLPKDRFSAERLKGVDSTLKIQPAKLEDSAVYLCASSLRTTGWGTNEKLFFGSGTQLSVL.

The chain has TRBV18 and TRBJ2-2; 7 nucleotides match TRBD1. Trimming took 6 bases from V and 5 from J; bases not matched to a gene: 9. The CDR3 has 15 residues. From germline, CDR1 is KGHSH and CDR2 LQKENI. CDR3 in DNA: TGTGCCAGCTCTTCTGACAGGGATGGGACCGGGGAGCTGTTTTTT. Its translation: CASSSDRDGTGELFF.

The rearrangement uses TRBV30 and TRBJ1-5; the D is unclear. The germline V and J ends were trimmed by 0 bases and 7 bases, with 10 bases remaining between them. The CDR3 runs to 13 residues. Germline lookup yields CDR1 GTSNPN and CDR2 SVGIG (reference sequence). The CDR3, as DNA: TGTGCCTGGAGTGTTACGGGTTTACAGCCCCAGCATTTT. This codes for CAWSVTGLQPQHF.

The rearrangement uses TRBV2 and TRBJ2-3; TRBD1 matches 7 bases. This CDR3 is 12 amino acids long. CDR1 is SNHLY and CDR2 is FYNNEI in the germline V gene. Losses at the gene ends were 8 bases for V and 5 bases for J; bases not matched to a gene: 4. The CDR3 region has the DNA TGTGCCAGCTTACAGGGGAAAGATACGCAGTATTTT. Its protein is CASLQGKDTQYF.

The gene calls are TRBV2 and TRBJ2-5; TRBD1 aligns across 9 bases. V lost 4 bases to trimming and J lost 5 bases; unmatched junction nucleotides: 5. The CDR3 spans 14 residues. Per germline, CDR1 SNHLY and CDR2 FYNNEI. DNA for the CDR3: TGTGCCAGCAGTGTACAGGGGGCCGAGGAGACCCAGTACTTC. Protein sequence: CASSVQGAEETQYF.

This clone was observed a single time. The chain recombines TRBV4-1 with TRBJ2-3, with D unresolved. Germline V lookup: CDR1 MGHRA, CDR2 YSYEKL. Between the trimmed V and J ends, which lost 1 base and 3 bases, there was a span of 5 bases. The CDR3 spans 13 residues. The CDR3 reads CASSQVSTDTQYF. DNA of the CDR3: TGCGCCAGCAGCCAAGTGTCGACAGATACGCAGTATTTT.

V gene TRBV4-1 combines with J gene TRBJ2-3; tentative D call: TRBD1 (6 bases). The germline CDR1 and CDR2 sequences are MGHRA and YSYEKL. With 0 bases removed from V and 3 bases from J, the gap between germline ends came to 13 bases. The CDR3 loop spans 16 amino acids. CDR3 sequence reads: CASSQDSGAGTDTQYF. CDR3 sequence (DNA): TGCGCCAGCAGCCAAGATTCAGGGGCTGGGACAGATACGCAGTATTTT.

The chain has TRBV24-1 and TRBJ1-1, with 7 bases lining up with TRBD1. Per germline, CDR1 KGHDR and CDR2 SFDVKD. Trimming removed 4 bases from V and 7 bases from J; junction bases left unmatched: 5. CDR3 size: 13 residues. CDR3 amino acids: CATSDPDRDEAFF. The CDR3, as DNA: TGTGCCACCAGTGACCCCGACAGGGATGAAGCTTTCTTT.

In its sample, this clone was seen once. The chain recombines TRBV11-2 with TRBJ2-1; 8 nucleotides match TRBD2. V dropped 1 base and J dropped 1; count of bases not matched to a gene: 3. CDR1 and CDR2 (germline): SGHAT, FQNNGV. The CDR3 loop spans 16 amino acids. The CDR3: CASSLGGTRSYNEQFF. CDR3 bases: TGTGCCAGCAGCTTAGGAGGGACTAGATCCTACAATGAGCAGTTCTTC.

This clone was detected only once. The chain uses TRBV5-5 and TRBJ1-1; 7 nucleotides line up with TRBD1. The CDR3 totals 15 residues. Germline V gives CDR1 SGHKS, CDR2 YYEKEE (reference sequence). V was pared by 0 bases and J by 6 bases, with 8 bases of the junction left unmatched. The chain's CDR3 is CASSLGAGGLAEAFF. Here the CDR3 DNA reads TGTGCCAGCAGCTTGGGGGCAGGGGGTCTTGCTGAAGCTTTCTTT.

Remarks on this clone: The sample has other DNA sequences that encode this CDR3 too. In DNA, the CDR3 is TGTGCCAGCAGTTTAGGGGGGGGAAATTCACCCCTCCACTTT. This translates into CASSLGGGNSPLHF. V and J are TRBV27 and TRBJ1-6, with D possibly matching TRBD1 (5 bases). From germline, CDR1 is MNHEY and CDR2 SMNVEV (reference sequence). Trimming left V 2 bases short and J 7 bases short, with 9 bases between. The CDR3 is 14 amino acids.

The V and J genes are TRBV6-6 and TRBJ1-1; D not resolved. The V gene lost 0 bases and the J gene lost 8 bases, with 10 bases spanning the gap. Germline V gene sequence: CDR1 MNHNY, CDR2 SVGAGI (reference sequence). There are 13 residues in the CDR3. CDR3 region: CASSYSGVREAFF. The CDR3 DNA is TGTGCCAGCAGTTACTCCGGGGTCAGAGAAGCTTTCTTT.

On this clone itself: The sample carries other DNA sequences with the same CDR3. The rearrangement uses TRBV9 and TRBJ2-2; 7 bases agree with TRBD1. This CDR3 is built from 16 residues. The V gene's germline CDR1 is SGDLS and CDR2 YYNGEE. With 0 bases clipped from V and 0 bases from J, the junction kept 2 bases outside the gene matches. The CDR3: CASSVEGTANTGELFF. CDR3 nucleotides: TGTGCCAGCAGCGTAGAAGGGACAGCGAACACCGGGGAGCTGTTTTTT.

V usage is TRBV24-1 and J usage is TRBJ2-5, with D unresolved. The CDR3 extends over 14 amino acids. The germline CDR1 and CDR2 sequences are KGHDR and SFDVKD. The V gene lost 1 base and the J gene lost 5 bases, with 10 bases spanning the gap. The DNA for the CDR3 is TGTGCCACCAGTGATTTCTTAACCGGGGAGACCCAGTACTTC. This sequence encodes CATSDFLTGETQYF.

This clone was found once. V gene TRBV3-1 (or the pseudogene TRBV3-2) combines with J gene TRBJ1-3; 7 nucleotides match TRBD1. CDR1 and CDR2 from the germline V gene are LGHDT and YNNKEL (reference sequence). Trimming took 5 bases from V and 2 from J; bases not matched to a gene: 3. The length of the CDR3 is 14 residues. The DNA for the CDR3 is TGTGCCAGCAGCGGAACAGGGGCTGGAAACACCATATATTTT. This encodes CASSGTGAGNTIYF.

The chain links TRBV27 to TRBJ2-7, with 8 bases matching TRBD1. With V trimmed by 5 bases and J by 0 bases, 6 bases remained unmatched. This CDR3 is 15 amino acids long. Germline lookup yields CDR1 MNHEY and CDR2 SMNVEV (reference sequence). CDR3 coding DNA: TGTGCCAGCAGTCCTCGACAGGGGAGCTCCTACGAGCAGTACGTC. Its translation: CASSPRQGSSYEQYV.

The chain employs TRBV29-1 and TRBJ1-1; D is ambiguous. The V gene lost 3 bases and the J gene lost 0 bases, with 5 bases spanning the gap. Germline V gives CDR1 SQVTM, CDR2 ANQGSEA. The CDR3 is made up of 12 amino acids. The chain's CDR3 is CSVDELNTEAFF. The CDR3 bases are TGCAGCGTTGATGAGTTGAACACTGAAGCTTTCTTT.

This clone was observed once. The rearrangement links TRBV27 to TRBJ1-5; D is undetermined. V was pared by 6 bases and J by 5 bases, with 14 bases between. Per the germline V gene, CDR1 is MNHEY and CDR2 is SMNVEV (reference sequence). The CDR3 runs 14 residues. DNA for the CDR3: TGTGCCAGCAGCCGAAGGGTCGGGGATCAGCCCCAGCATTTT. Amino acid sequence: CASSRRVGDQPQHF.

This chain joins TRBV9 and TRBJ1-2; no clear D gene. V lost 4 bases and J lost 1, with 8 bases in between. CDR1 and CDR2 (germline): SGDLS, YYNGEE. The CDR3 loop spans 13 amino acids. The CDR3 spells CASSRLGNYGYTF. CDR3 DNA: TGTGCCAGCAGCCGACTAGGTAACTATGGCTACACCTTC. The entire variable domain, with the rest obtained from reference TRBV9 and TRBJ1-2, is as follows: DSGVTQTPKHLITATGQRVTLRCSPRSGDLSVYWYQQSLDQGLQFLIQYYNGEERAKGNILERFSAQQFPDLHSELNLSSLELGDSALYFCASSRLGNYGYTFGSGTRLTVV.

The rearrangement links TRBV19 to TRBJ2-3; D is unresolved. The CDR3 is made up of 14 amino acids. The germline gives CDR1 LNHDA, CDR2 SQIVND (reference sequence). Deletions cut 3 bases from V and 0 bases from J, with 7 bases between. The CDR3 is CASSMQASTDTQYF. The CDR3 coding sequence is TGTGCCAGTAGTATGCAGGCGAGCACAGATACGCAGTATTTT.

V gene TRBV19 combines with J gene TRBJ1-1; TRBD1 aligns across 9 bases. Germline CDR1 and CDR2: LNHDA and SQIVND (reference sequence). The CDR3 loop spans 16 amino acids. After removal of 5 bases from V and 5 bases from J, the junction contained 12 bases not matched to a gene. The chain's CDR3 is CASSPPPTGGYTEAFF. The CDR3 DNA follows: TGTGCCAGTAGTCCTCCACCGACAGGGGGATATACTGAAGCTTTCTTT.

The CDR3: CSAGEEGGYTF. CDR3 DNA: TGCAGTGCCGGGGAGGAAGGTGGCTACACCTTC. This chain links TRBV20-1 with TRBJ1-2; D ambiguous. V dropped 6 bases and J dropped 7 bases, with 12 bases sitting between them. Germline V lookup: CDR1 DFQATT, CDR2 SNEGSKA (reference sequence). The CDR3 is made up of 11 amino acids.

This rearrangement joins TRBV7-9 to TRBJ2-7; D perhaps matches TRBD2 (5 bases). Germline CDR1 SEHNR, CDR2 FQNEAQ (reference sequence). V was trimmed by 1 base and J by 7 bases, leaving 8 bases between them. The CDR3 spans 12 residues. Written as DNA, the CDR3 is TGTGCCAGCAGCTTAGGAACGGGAGAGCAGTACTTC. This encodes CASSLGTGEQYF. The whole variable domain, filled in from reference TRBV7-9 and TRBJ2-7, reads DTGVSQNPRHKITKRGQNVTFRCDPISEHNRLYWYRQTLGQGPEFLTYFQNEAQLEKSRLLSDRFSAERPKGSFSTLEIQRTEQGDSAMYLCASSLGTGEQYFGPGTRLTVT.

CDR3 loop: CATHPGTGGSGYTF. The CDR3 DNA reads TGTGCCACCCACCCCGGGACAGGGGGTAGTGGCTACACCTTC. The chain is built from TRBV24-1 and TRBJ1-2; 11 bases agree with TRBD1. V lost 9 bases to trimming and J lost 7 bases; unmatched junction nucleotides: 9. Germline V gene sequence: CDR1 KGHDR, CDR2 SFDVKD. CDR3 length equals 14 residues.

The chain carries TRBV27 and TRBJ2-7, with TRBD1 matching over 7 bases. The CDR3 spans 14 residues. Germline lookup yields CDR1 MNHEY and CDR2 SMNVEV (reference sequence). Trimming removed 4 bases from V and 2 bases from J; junction bases left unmatched: 5. The DNA of the CDR3 is TGTGCCAGCAGTTCCCGGGACAGAACCTACGAGCAGTACTTC. It encodes CASSSRDRTYEQYF.

The chain has TRBV5-1 and TRBJ2-2; 14 nucleotides match TRBD2. The CDR3 has 16 amino acids. The V and J ends lost 4 bases and 2 bases, in that order; junction bases with no gene match: 1. Germline V gene lookup returns CDR1 SGHRS and CDR2 YFSETQ. The CDR3 reads CASSGTSGSNTGELFF. The CDR3 DNA follows: TGCGCCAGCAGCGGGACTAGCGGGAGCAACACCGGGGAGCTGTTTTTT.

V is TRBV12-3 or TRBV12-4 and J is TRBJ2-7; a possible D gene is TRBD1 (6 bases). V was cut by 5 bases and J by 6 bases, with 11 bases left in between. This CDR3 is built from 12 residues. CDR3: CASSLTGIEQYV. The CDR3 nucleotides read TGTGCCAGCAGTCTCACAGGGATCGAGCAGTACGTC.